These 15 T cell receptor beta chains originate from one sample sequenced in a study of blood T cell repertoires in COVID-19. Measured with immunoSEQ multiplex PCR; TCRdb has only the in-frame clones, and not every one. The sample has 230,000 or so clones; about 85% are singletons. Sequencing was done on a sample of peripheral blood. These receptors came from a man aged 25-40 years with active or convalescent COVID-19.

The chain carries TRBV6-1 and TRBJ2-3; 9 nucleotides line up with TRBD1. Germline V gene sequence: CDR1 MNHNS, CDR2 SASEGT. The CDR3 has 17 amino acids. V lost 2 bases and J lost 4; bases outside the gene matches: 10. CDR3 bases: TGTGCCAGCAGTGAATGGCGAGGGACAGGGAGTCCAGATACGCAGTATTTT. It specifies CASSEWRGTGSPDTQYF.

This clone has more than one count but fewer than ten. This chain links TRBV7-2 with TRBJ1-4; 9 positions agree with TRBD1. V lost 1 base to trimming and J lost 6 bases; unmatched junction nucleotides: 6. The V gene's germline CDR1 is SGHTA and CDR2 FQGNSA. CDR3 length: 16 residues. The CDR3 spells CASSLGTGVRDEKLFF. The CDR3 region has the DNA TGTGCCAGCAGCTTAGGGACAGGGGTGCGGGATGAAAAACTGTTTTTT.

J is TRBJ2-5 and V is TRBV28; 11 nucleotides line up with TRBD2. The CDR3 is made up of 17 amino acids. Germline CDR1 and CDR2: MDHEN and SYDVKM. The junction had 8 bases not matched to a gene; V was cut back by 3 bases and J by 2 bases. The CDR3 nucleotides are TGTGCCAGCAGTTTGTTGGGACTAGCGGATTCGCAAGAGACCCAGTACTTC. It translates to CASSLLGLADSQETQYF.

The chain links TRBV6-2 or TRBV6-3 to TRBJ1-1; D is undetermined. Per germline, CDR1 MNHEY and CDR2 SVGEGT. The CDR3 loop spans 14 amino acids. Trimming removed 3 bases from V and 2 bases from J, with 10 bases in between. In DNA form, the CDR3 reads TGTGCCAGCAGTTATTCGATGGGCAACACTGAAGCTTTCTTT. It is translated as CASSYSMGNTEAFF.

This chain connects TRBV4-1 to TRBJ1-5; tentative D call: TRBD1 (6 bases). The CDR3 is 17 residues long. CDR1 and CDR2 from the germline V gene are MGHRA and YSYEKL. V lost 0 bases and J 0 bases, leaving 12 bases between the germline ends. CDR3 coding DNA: TGCGCCAGCAGCCAAGAGGAAGGACAGTATAGCAATCAGCCCCAGCATTTT. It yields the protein CASSQEEGQYSNQPQHF.

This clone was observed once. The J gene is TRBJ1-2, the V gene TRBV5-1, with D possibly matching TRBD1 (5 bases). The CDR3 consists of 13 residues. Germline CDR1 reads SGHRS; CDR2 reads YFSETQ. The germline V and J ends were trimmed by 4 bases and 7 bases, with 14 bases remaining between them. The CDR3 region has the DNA TGCGCCAGCAGCAACCTTGACAGTGGTGGCTACACCTTC. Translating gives CASSNLDSGGYTF. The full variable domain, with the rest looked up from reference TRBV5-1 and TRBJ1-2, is KAGVTQTPRYLIKTRGQQVTLSCSPISGHRSVSWYQQTPGQGLQFLFEYFSETQRNKGNFPGRFSGRQFSNSRSEMNVSTLELGDSALYLCASSNLDSGGYTFGSGTRLTVV.

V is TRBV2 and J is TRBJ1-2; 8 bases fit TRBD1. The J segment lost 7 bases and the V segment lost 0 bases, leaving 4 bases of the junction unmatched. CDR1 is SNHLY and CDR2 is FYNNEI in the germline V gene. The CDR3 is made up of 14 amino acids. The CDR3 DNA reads TGTGCCAGCAGTGAAGCGGACAGGGCGCGTGGCTACACCTTC. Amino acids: CASSEADRARGYTF.

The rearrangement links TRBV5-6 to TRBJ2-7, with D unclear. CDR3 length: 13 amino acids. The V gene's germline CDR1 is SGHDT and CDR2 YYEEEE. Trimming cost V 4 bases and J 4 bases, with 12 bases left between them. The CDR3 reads CASSPAAYYEQYF. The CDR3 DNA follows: TGTGCCAGCAGCCCCGCTGCCTATTACGAGCAGTACTTC.

This CDR3 reads CASSLVRKGDTGELFF. The CDR3 DNA follows: TGTGCCAGCAGCTTAGTACGCAAGGGGGACACCGGGGAGCTGTTTTTT. The chain is built from TRBV7-8 and TRBJ2-2, with D possibly being TRBD1 (6 bases). The CDR3 totals 16 residues. V was cut by 1 base and J by 3 bases, with 12 bases left in between. The germline gives CDR1 SGHVS, CDR2 FQNEAQ.

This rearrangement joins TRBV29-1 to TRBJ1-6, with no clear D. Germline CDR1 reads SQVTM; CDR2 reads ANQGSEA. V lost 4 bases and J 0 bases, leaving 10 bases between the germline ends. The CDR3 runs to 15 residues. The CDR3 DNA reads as TGCAGCGTTGTTCCCCGGAGCTCCTATAATTCACCCCTCCACTTT. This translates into CSVVPRSSYNSPLHF.

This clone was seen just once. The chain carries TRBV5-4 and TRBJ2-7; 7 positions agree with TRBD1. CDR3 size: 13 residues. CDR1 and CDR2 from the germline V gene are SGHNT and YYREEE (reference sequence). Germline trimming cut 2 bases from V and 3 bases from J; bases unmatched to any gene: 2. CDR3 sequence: CASSLDRDYEQYF. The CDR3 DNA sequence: TGTGCCAGCAGCTTAGACAGGGACTACGAGCAGTACTTC.

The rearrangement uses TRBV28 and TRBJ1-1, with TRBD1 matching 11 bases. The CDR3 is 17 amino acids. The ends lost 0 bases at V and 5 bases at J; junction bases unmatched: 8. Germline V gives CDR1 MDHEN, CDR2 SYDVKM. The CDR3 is CASSLWAGTGGRTEAFF. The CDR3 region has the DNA TGTGCCAGCAGTTTATGGGCCGGGACAGGGGGTAGGACTGAAGCTTTCTTT.

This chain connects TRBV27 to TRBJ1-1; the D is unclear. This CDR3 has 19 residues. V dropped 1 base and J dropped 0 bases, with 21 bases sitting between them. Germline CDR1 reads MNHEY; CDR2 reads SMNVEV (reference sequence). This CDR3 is CASSLFGRLKGPLNTEAFF. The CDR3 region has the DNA TGTGCCAGCAGTTTATTTGGGAGGTTAAAAGGACCCCTGAACACTGAAGCTTTCTTT.

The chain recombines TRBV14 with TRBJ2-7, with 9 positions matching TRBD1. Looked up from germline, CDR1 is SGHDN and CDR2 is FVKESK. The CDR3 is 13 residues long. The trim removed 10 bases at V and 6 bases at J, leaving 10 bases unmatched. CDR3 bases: TGTGCCACCTCCGGGACAGGGTCGGCCGAGCAGTACTTC. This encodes CATSGTGSAEQYF.

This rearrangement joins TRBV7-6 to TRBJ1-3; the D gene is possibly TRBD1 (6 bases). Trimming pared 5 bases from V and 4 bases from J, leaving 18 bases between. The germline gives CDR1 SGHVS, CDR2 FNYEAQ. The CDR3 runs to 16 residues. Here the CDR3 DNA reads TGTGCCAGCAGCCCTAGAGGGGGGGAATCCGGAAACACCATATATTTT. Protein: CASSPRGGESGNTIYF.